These 30 T cell receptor beta chains came from one sample sequenced in a study of T cell responses to AZD1222 COVID-19 vaccine. The data were produced by immunoSEQ multiplex PCR, yet TCRdb's version contains in-frame clones alone and is incomplete. The sample includes some 150,000 clones, more than 80% seen only once; the top ten take about 3.2%. This specimen was peripheral blood, taken 28 days after the second AZD1222 dose. The receptor source for this set is an adult who received the AZD1222 COVID-19 vaccine.

The J gene is TRBJ1-2, the V gene TRBV4-1; maybe TRBD1 (6 bases). Germline V gene lookup returns CDR1 MGHRA and CDR2 YSYEKL. The ends were cut back, 0 bases at V and 4 bases at J, with 18 bases in the middle. The CDR3 spans 17 residues. The CDR3 here is CASSQDGPGAVGYGYTF. CDR3 sequence (DNA): TGCGCCAGCAGCCAAGATGGTCCAGGGGCGGTCGGCTATGGCTACACCTTC.

The chain has TRBV29-1 and TRBJ1-5; maybe TRBD1 (5 bases). CDR1 and CDR2 from the germline V gene are SQVTM and ANQGSEA. The CDR3 is 13 amino acids. Trimming cost V 5 bases and J 11 bases, with 19 bases left between them. The CDR3: CSVTGPPRGAQHF. In DNA, the CDR3 is TGCAGCGTTACAGGACCACCTCGAGGGGCCCAGCATTTT.

CDR3 region: CASNLNPGSPYGYTF. The CDR3 nucleotides are TGCGCCAGCAACCTGAACCCAGGCTCACCCTATGGCTACACCTTC. The chain is built from TRBV5-1 and TRBJ1-2, with D unclear. The CDR3 has 15 amino acids. From germline, CDR1 is SGHRS and CDR2 YFSETQ. Between the trimmed V and J ends, which lost 6 bases and 4 bases, there was a span of 19 bases.

The chain combines TRBV15 with TRBJ1-1; 7 nucleotides align to TRBD1. Germline trimming cut 1 base from V and 0 bases from J; bases unmatched to any gene: 17. In germline, CDR1 is LNHNV, CDR2 YYDKDF (reference sequence). The CDR3 length is 20 residues. The chain's CDR3 is CATSRGDGGLTGLMNTEAFF. The CDR3 DNA is TGTGCCACCAGCAGAGGGGATGGGGGACTGACAGGGCTAATGAACACTGAAGCTTTCTTT. Using reference TRBV15 and TRBJ1-1 for the parts outside the CDR3, the full variable domain is DAMVIQNPRYQVTQFGKPVTLSCSQTLNHNVMYWYQQKSSQAPKLLFHYYDKDFNNEADTPDNFQSRRPNTSFCFLDIRSPGLGDTAMYLCATSRGDGGLTGLMNTEAFFGQGTRLTVV.

The V and J genes are TRBV2 and TRBJ2-2; 7 nucleotides line up with TRBD2. This CDR3 spans 13 amino acids. V lost 5 bases to trimming and J lost 8 bases; unmatched junction nucleotides: 5. The germline gives CDR1 SNHLY, CDR2 FYNNEI. The CDR3 loop reads CASSPSGVGELFF. CDR3 in DNA: TGTGCCAGCAGTCCTAGCGGAGTTGGGGAGCTGTTTTTT.

V usage is TRBV5-4 and J usage is TRBJ2-7; D might be TRBD2 (6 bases). V lost 1 base, J lost 4 bases, and 12 bases lay in between. There are 14 residues in the CDR3. The germline V gene encodes CDR1 SGHNT and CDR2 YYREEE (reference sequence). Here the CDR3 DNA reads TGTGCCAGCAGCTTGTACGGGGGTACGTACGAGCAGTACTTC. Amino acid sequence: CASSLYGGTYEQYF.

The chain has TRBV7-6 and TRBJ1-2; unclear D gene. CDR3 length equals 16 residues. V was cut by 1 base and J by 4 bases, with 16 bases left in between. Germline assignment: CDR1 SGHVS and CDR2 FNYEAQ. CDR3 coding DNA: TGTGCCAGCAGCTTAGTGAGGAAGAGGTACTCCTATGGCTACACCTTC. Translation gives CASSLVRKRYSYGYTF.

This clone was detected only a few times. The chain uses TRBV25-1 and TRBJ2-7; D could derive from TRBD1 or TRBD2 (6 bases each). The CDR3 sequence is 13 residues long. V lost 5 bases and J 3 bases, leaving 11 bases between the germline ends. Germline V gene lookup returns CDR1 MGHDK and CDR2 SYGVNS. Written as DNA, the CDR3 is TGTGCCAGCAGTCGGGGGCAGGGCTACGAGCAGTACTTC. Amino acids: CASSRGQGYEQYF.

V is TRBV5-6 and J is TRBJ1-6; 9 nucleotides match TRBD1. Germline V CDR1 and CDR2: SGHDT, YYEEEE. CDR3 size: 15 residues. Losses at the gene ends were 4 bases for V and 6 bases for J; bases not matched to a gene: 5. CDR3: CASSQGTGFNSPLHF. The CDR3 bases are TGTGCCAGCAGCCAAGGGACAGGGTTTAATTCACCCCTCCACTTT.

This chain links TRBV7-9 with TRBJ1-2; the match to TRBD1 covers 12 bases. The CDR3 contains 16 residues. V shed 5 bases and J 3 bases; nucleotides not matched to a gene: 7. CDR1 is SEHNR and CDR2 is FQNEAQ in the germline V gene (reference sequence). The CDR3 loop reads CASSDRDRGLDYGYTF. The CDR3 DNA follows: TGTGCCAGCAGCGACCGGGACAGGGGGCTGGACTATGGCTACACCTTC.

In this sample, this clone turned up once. The rearrangement joins TRBV2 to TRBJ2-1; 10 bases map to TRBD2. This CDR3 is 13 amino acids long. Trimming took 8 bases from V and 9 from J; bases not matched to a gene: 7. In germline, CDR1 is SNHLY, CDR2 FYNNEI. DNA of the CDR3: TGTGCCAGCGGAGAGAGGACTAGCGGTGAGCAGTTCTTC. Residues: CASGERTSGEQFF.

This chain links TRBV27 with TRBJ1-2; maybe TRBD1 (5 bases). Germline loops: CDR1 MNHEY, CDR2 SMNVEV (reference sequence). This CDR3 spans 15 amino acids. V lost 0 bases, J lost 3 bases, and 11 bases lay in between. The CDR3 DNA follows: TGTGCCAGCAGTTTATCTGAGGGGTTGGACTATGGCTACACCTTC. Amino acids: CASSLSEGLDYGYTF.

This clone appeared a few times. This chain uses TRBV30 with TRBJ1-5; 7 bases line up with TRBD1. Germline CDR1 reads GTSNPN; CDR2 reads SVGIG (reference sequence). V trimming: 2 bases; J trimming: 9 bases; junction bases outside the gene matches: 10. The CDR3 is 14 residues long. CDR3 DNA sequence: TGTGCCTGGAGTTTAACAGGGGACTTTATGCCCCAGCATTTT. It is translated as CAWSLTGDFMPQHF. The full variable domain, completed using reference TRBV30 and TRBJ1-5, is SQTIHQWPATLVQPVGSPLSLECTVEGTSNPNLYWYRQAAGRGLQLLFYSVGIGQISSEVPQNLSASRPQDRQFILSSKKLLLSDSGFYLCAWSLTGDFMPQHFGDGTRLSIL.

The chain joins TRBV5-1 to TRBJ1-1, with 8 nucleotides matching TRBD1. CDR1 and CDR2 from the germline V gene are SGHRS and YFSETQ. This CDR3 region has 15 residues. J lost 1 base, V lost 4 bases, and 6 bases had no gene match. The CDR3 coding sequence is TGCGCCAGCAGCATCGGACAGGGATGGAACACTGAAGCTTTCTTT. Encoded protein: CASSIGQGWNTEAFF. Complete variable domain (other parts from reference TRBV5-1 and TRBJ1-1): KAGVTQTPRYLIKTRGQQVTLSCSPISGHRSVSWYQQTPGQGLQFLFEYFSETQRNKGNFPGRFSGRQFSNSRSEMNVSTLELGDSALYLCASSIGQGWNTEAFFGQGTRLTVV.

V gene TRBV6-5 combines with J gene TRBJ1-3, with TRBD1 matching over 8 bases. Looked up from germline, CDR1 is MNHEY and CDR2 is SVGAGI. This CDR3 is 15 amino acids long. Germline trimming cut 5 bases from V and 4 bases from J; bases unmatched to any gene: 7. CDR3 sequence (DNA): TGTGCCAGCAGTAGACCGGACAGGGTGGGAAACACCATATATTTT. Its translation is CASSRPDRVGNTIYF.

The chain has TRBV19 and TRBJ1-6, with 9 bases matching TRBD1. The CDR3 is 14 residues long. Trimming removed 10 bases from V and 4 bases from J; junction bases left unmatched: 5. Germline CDR1 LNHDA, CDR2 SQIVND (reference sequence). CDR3 region: CATTGGNYNSPLHF. Here the CDR3 DNA reads TGTGCCACTACAGGGGGCAATTATAATTCACCCCTCCACTTT.

This clone was detected only once. The chain combines TRBV5-3 with TRBJ1-1; D call uncertain. TRBV5-3 qualifies as an ORF whose function is uncertain. The V gene lost 1 base and the J gene lost 4 bases, with 17 bases spanning the gap. CDR3 length: 16 amino acids. CDR3 amino acids: CARSLRWAIVLTEAFF. DNA for the CDR3: TGTGCCAGAAGCTTGCGGTGGGCTATTGTCCTCACTGAAGCTTTCTTT.

This chain joins TRBV28 and TRBJ1-1, with 7 bases lining up with TRBD1. The CDR3 consists of 14 residues. In germline, CDR1 is MDHEN, CDR2 SYDVKM. The V and J ends lost 7 bases and 2 bases, in that order; junction bases with no gene match: 7. The CDR3 region has the DNA TGTGCCAGCACCCAGGGGGGGCGTAACACTGAAGCTTTCTTT. Amino acids: CASTQGGRNTEAFF.

This sequence joins TRBV6-1 and TRBJ2-7; weak D call: TRBD1 (6 bases). Germline assignment: CDR1 MNHNS and CDR2 SASEGT. The length of the CDR3 is 14 residues. Trimming removed 1 base from V and 2 bases from J, with 9 bases in between. CDR3 amino acids: CASSEGDTAYEQYF. The CDR3 bases are TGTGCCAGCAGTGAAGGGGACACCGCCTACGAGCAGTACTTC.

The chain couples TRBV6-5 to TRBJ2-3; no definite D call. CDR1 is MNHEY, CDR2 SVGAGI, per germline. The CDR3 has 13 amino acids. Trimming stripped 6 bases from V and 1 base from J, with 8 bases between. For the CDR3, the DNA is TGTGCCAGCAGCTTTGACGGCACAGATACGCAGTATTTT. Encoded protein: CASSFDGTDTQYF.

The chain is built from TRBV5-1 and TRBJ1-4, with unresolved D. Germline CDR1 reads SGHRS; CDR2 reads YFSETQ. CDR3 length: 16 residues. V was pared by 0 bases and J by 4 bases, with 13 bases between. Written as DNA, the CDR3 is TGCGCCAGCAGCTTGGACACAAGGTCTCTTAATGAAAAACTGTTTTTT. This encodes CASSLDTRSLNEKLFF.

This sequence joins TRBV14 and TRBJ2-2; TRBD2 matches 14 bases. The junction had 10 bases not matched to a gene; V was cut back by 1 base and J by 3 bases. The CDR3 has 20 residues. Looked up from germline, CDR1 is SGHDN and CDR2 is FVKESK. CDR3 sequence: CASSQARGTSGRGDTGELFF. CDR3 DNA: TGTGCCAGCAGCCAAGCAAGGGGGACTAGCGGGAGAGGCGACACCGGGGAGCTGTTTTTT.

The gene calls are TRBV13 and TRBJ2-3; D is uncertain. Germline loops: CDR1 PRHDT, CDR2 FYEKMQ (reference sequence). This CDR3 region has 14 residues. V was clipped by 1 base and J by 0 bases, with 5 bases between them. This CDR3 reads CASSLAQSTDTQYF. As DNA, the CDR3 is TGTGCCAGCAGCTTAGCCCAGAGCACAGATACGCAGTATTTT.

CDR3 bases: TGTGCTAGTGGTCCCCCAGGGGCAACTAATGAAAAACTGTTTTTT. Its protein product is CASGPPGATNEKLFF. The chain has TRBV12-5 and TRBJ1-4; D is perhaps TRBD1 (6 bases). Looked up from germline, CDR1 is LGHNT and CDR2 is FRNRAP. The CDR3 runs 15 residues. V gave up 5 bases and J gave up 0 bases, with 10 bases separating them.

V usage is TRBV3-1 (or the pseudogene TRBV3-2) and J usage is TRBJ2-7; D is unclear. The better agreement between TRBJ2-5 and the DNA end casts doubt on the J call. The germline gives CDR1 LGHDT, CDR2 YNNKEL (reference sequence). CDR3 size: 13 residues. The CDR3 spells CASSDSRVATQYF. The CDR3 DNA follows: TGTGCCAGCAGCGATAGTCGGGTAGCGACCCAGTACTTC.

The chain has TRBV4-1 and TRBJ1-5; TRBD1 matches 11 bases. Trimming cost V 2 bases and J 2 bases; bases outside gene matches: 2. The length of the CDR3 is 16 residues. CDR1 is MGHRA and CDR2 is YSYEKL in the germline V gene. The CDR3 loop is CASSQQGQGGNQPQHF. CDR3 coding DNA: TGCGCCAGCAGCCAACAGGGACAGGGGGGCAATCAGCCCCAGCATTTT.

CDR3 in DNA: TGTGCCAGCAGTTTTTCTGGAAGGGACAGCAATCAGCCCCAGCATTTT. Translated, it gives CASSFSGRDSNQPQHF. The J gene is TRBJ1-5, the V gene TRBV28; TRBD1 might be the D (5 bases). The CDR3 totals 16 residues. The V end lost 3 bases, the J end lost 1 base, and 13 bases lay between the germline ends. CDR1 and CDR2 from the germline V gene are MDHEN and SYDVKM.

The sample holds a few counts of this clone. The V and J genes are TRBV4-1 and TRBJ1-4; 8 nucleotides line up with TRBD1. Germline CDR1 and CDR2: MGHRA and YSYEKL. Trimming cost V 1 base and J 0 bases; bases outside gene matches: 4. There are 17 residues in the CDR3. The DNA of the CDR3 is TGCGCCAGCAGCCAAGTGGAACAGGGGGCAACTAATGAAAAACTGTTTTTT. Translation gives CASSQVEQGATNEKLFF.

The chain has TRBV12-5 and TRBJ2-1; the D gene is possibly TRBD1 (5 bases). Per germline, CDR1 LGHNT and CDR2 FRNRAP. The CDR3 consists of 16 residues. With 0 bases removed from V and 4 bases from J, the gap between germline ends came to 13 bases. Written as DNA, the CDR3 is TGTGCTAGTGGTTTGGTATCTTCTAACAGGTACAATGAGCAGTTCTTC. It codes for CASGLVSSNRYNEQFF.

The gene calls are TRBV10-2 and TRBJ2-2; no clear D. Germline lookup yields CDR1 WSHSY and CDR2 SAAADI. Trimming cost V 3 bases and J 7 bases, with 9 bases left between them. CDR3 size: 13 residues. The CDR3 sequence: CASSETFNGELFF. CDR3 nucleotides: TGCGCCAGCAGTGAAACTTTCAACGGGGAGCTGTTTTTT.